Sequencing of this TCR beta chain was carried out in a study of T cells in Graves' hyperthyroidism and ophthalmopathy. Aged 18 to 65, the patients had hyperthyroidism that was newly diagnosed and had lasted under 2 months. Clinical symptoms, serum thyroxine, TRAb, thyroid ultrasound and orbital computed tomography established diagnosis. The source of the PBMCs was 9.5 to 10 ml of fresh peripheral blood. J lost 4 bases, V lost 1 base, and 4 bases had no gene match. Germline V gene sequence: CDR1 LNHDA, CDR2 SQIVND (reference sequence). The CDR3 totals 15 residues. What was amplified from RNA transcripts were TCR beta CDR3 regions. First-round RT-PCR targeting the TCR CDR3 was performed with the HTBI primer set. TCRdb reprocessed the multiplex PCR reads via MiXCR and lists one record per CDR3 protein. The sample carries 650,000 to 850,000 distinct CDR3 sequences, around 19% recorded once. This clonotype was seen a handful of times.

The chain recombines TRBV19 with TRBJ2-3, with 8 bases matching TRBD1. The receptor comes from a woman aged 50 to 60 with Graves' hyperthyroidism that later progressed to Graves' ophthalmopathy. The source material was blood. Here the CDR3 reads CASSIAETGADTQYF. Here the CDR3 DNA reads TGTGCCAGTAGTATAGCCGAGACAGGGGCAGATACGCAGTATTTT.